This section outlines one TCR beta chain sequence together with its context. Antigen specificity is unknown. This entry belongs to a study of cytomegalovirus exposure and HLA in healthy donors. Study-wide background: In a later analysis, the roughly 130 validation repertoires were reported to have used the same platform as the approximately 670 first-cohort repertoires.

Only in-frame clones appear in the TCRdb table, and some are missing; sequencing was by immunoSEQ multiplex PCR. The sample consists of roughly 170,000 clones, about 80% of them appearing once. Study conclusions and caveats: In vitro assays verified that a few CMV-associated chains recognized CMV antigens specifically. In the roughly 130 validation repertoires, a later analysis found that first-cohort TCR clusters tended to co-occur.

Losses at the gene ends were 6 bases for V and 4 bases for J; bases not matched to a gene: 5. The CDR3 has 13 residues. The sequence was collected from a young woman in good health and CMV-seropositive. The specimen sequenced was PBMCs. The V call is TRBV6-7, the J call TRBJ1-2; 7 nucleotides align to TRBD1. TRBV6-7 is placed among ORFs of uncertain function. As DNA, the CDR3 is TGTGCCAGCAGATACAGGGGAAGCTATGGCTACACCTTC. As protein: CASRYRGSYGYTF.